The 25 T cell receptor beta chains below were found in one sample sequenced in a study of blood T cell repertoires in COVID-19. Using immunoSEQ multiplex PCR, the repertoire was profiled, and TCRdb retains in-frame clones only, with some absent. The sample records around 300,000 clones, just over 90% being singletons. Source material: peripheral blood. These receptors all come from a woman in her 30s with COVID-19, enrolled during active disease.

V is TRBV7-2 and J is TRBJ1-2; 8 bases are shared with TRBD1. With 6 bases clipped from V and 8 bases from J, the junction kept 8 bases outside the gene matches. The CDR3 is made up of 13 amino acids. Germline assignment: CDR1 SGHTA and CDR2 FQGNSA. The CDR3 coding sequence is TGTGCCAGCAGTCTCCAGGGGGCGATCGGCTACACCTTC. It translates to CASSLQGAIGYTF. Looking up the rest from reference TRBV7-2 and TRBJ1-2 gives the full variable domain: GAGVSQSPSNKVTEKGKDVELRCDPISGHTALYWYRQSLGQGLEFLIYFQGNSAPDKSGLPSDRFSAERTGGSVSTLTIQRTQQEDSAVYLCASSLQGAIGYTFGSGTRLTVV.

The chain employs TRBV6-5 and TRBJ2-7; tentative D call: TRBD2 (7 bases). Trimming took off 10 bases at V and 9 bases at J, with 25 bases between the two ends. Germline-derived CDR1 and CDR2 are MNHEY and SVGAGI. The CDR3 runs to 14 residues. CDR3 sequence (DNA): TGTGCCACGACTAAGAAAGGGGGGGGCGCGGTGCAGTACTTC. The encoded protein is CATTKKGGGAVQYF.

This clone has only one observation. The V and J genes are TRBV2 and TRBJ2-7, with D unresolved. CDR3 size: 11 residues. Germline lookup yields CDR1 SNHLY and CDR2 FYNNEI. V lost 4 bases, J lost 3 bases, and 4 bases lay in between. CDR3 protein: CASSASYEQYF. For the CDR3, the DNA is TGTGCCAGCAGTGCCAGCTACGAGCAGTACTTC.

This chain links TRBV6-5 with TRBJ2-1; a possible D gene is TRBD1 (6 bases). The CDR3 loop spans 16 amino acids. Trimming took off 8 bases at V and 1 base at J, with 18 bases between the two ends. Germline-derived CDR1 and CDR2 are MNHEY and SVGAGI. CDR3 region: CASGSRRGSSYNEQFF. DNA of the CDR3: TGTGCCAGCGGTTCAAGAAGGGGGTCTTCCTACAATGAGCAGTTCTTC.

The chain has TRBV5-4 and TRBJ1-2; D unclear. V lost 4 bases to trimming and J lost 8 bases, with 18 bases between them. The V gene's germline CDR1 is SGHNT and CDR2 YYREEE (reference sequence). CDR3 size: 14 residues. The CDR3 is CASSVPGAQSGYTF. In DNA form, the CDR3 reads TGTGCCAGCAGCGTACCGGGAGCCCAAAGCGGCTACACCTTC.

The chain carries TRBV24-1 and TRBJ2-7; 13 bases agree with TRBD2. V was pared by 6 bases and J by 7 bases, with 8 bases of the junction left unmatched. The CDR3 covers 15 residues. Germline-derived CDR1 and CDR2 are KGHDR and SFDVKD. CDR3 nucleotides: TGTGCCACCAGTAAACTAGCGGGAGGGAAGTTAGAGCAGTACTTC. This gives the protein CATSKLAGGKLEQYF.

This rearrangement joins TRBV6-4 to TRBJ2-1, with D perhaps TRBD2 (5 bases). The CDR3 contains 15 residues. Germline-derived CDR1 and CDR2 are MRHNA and SNTAGT. The V gene lost 6 bases and the J gene lost 2 bases, with 14 bases spanning the gap. Here the CDR3 reads CASSVEVGAYNEQFF. In DNA form, the CDR3 reads TGTGCCAGCAGCGTGGAGGTTGGGGCCTACAATGAGCAGTTCTTC.

The chain recombines TRBV19 with TRBJ1-2; a possible D gene is TRBD1 (6 bases). The CDR3 length is 13 residues. Germline CDR1 reads LNHDA; CDR2 reads SQIVND (reference sequence). Trimming removed 3 bases at V and 8 bases at J, with 13 bases between. The CDR3, as DNA: TGTGCCAGTAGTATCAAAGACAGGCCCGGCTACACCTTC. Translation: CASSIKDRPGYTF.

The chain recombines TRBV6-5 with TRBJ1-5; D not resolved. Germline V gene lookup returns CDR1 MNHEY and CDR2 SVGAGI. This CDR3 region has 13 residues. Trimming took off 8 bases at V and 1 base at J, with 9 bases between the two ends. CDR3 in DNA: TGTGCCAGCGGCGACTGGAGCAATCAGCCCCAGCATTTT. This sequence encodes CASGDWSNQPQHF.

The V and J genes are TRBV9 and TRBJ1-1; 11 bases map to TRBD1. This CDR3 has 17 residues. Germline CDR1 SGDLS, CDR2 YYNGEE. The J segment lost 0 bases and the V segment lost 4 bases, leaving 8 bases of the junction unmatched. CDR3 in amino acids: CASSPWTGGYVNTEAFF. DNA of the CDR3: TGTGCCAGCAGCCCCTGGACAGGGGGCTACGTGAACACTGAAGCTTTCTTT. Full variable domain (rest looked up from reference TRBV9 and TRBJ1-1): DSGVTQTPKHLITATGQRVTLRCSPRSGDLSVYWYQQSLDQGLQFLIQYYNGEERAKGNILERFSAQQFPDLHSELNLSSLELGDSALYFCASSPWTGGYVNTEAFFGQGTRLTVV.

The rearrangement links TRBV6-2 or TRBV6-3 to TRBJ1-2; 7 nucleotides align to TRBD1. J gave up 8 bases and V 5 bases, and 5 bases lay outside the gene matches. Germline loops: CDR1 MNHEY, CDR2 SVGEGT. The CDR3 is made up of 12 amino acids. CDR3 protein: CASSNTGEGYTF. CDR3 DNA sequence: TGTGCCAGCAGTAACACAGGGGAAGGCTACACCTTC.

This clone was seen only once. The V and J genes are TRBV5-1 and TRBJ2-3; 14 bases line up with TRBD2. The V gene end was trimmed by 4 bases and the J gene end by 4 bases; junction bases not matched to a gene: 8. CDR3 length: 17 residues. Germline CDR1 is SGHRS and CDR2 is YFSETQ. Here the CDR3 DNA reads TGCGCCAGCAGCCCAGGGACTAGCGGGAGTTCCGCAGATACGCAGTATTTT. Translated, it gives CASSPGTSGSSADTQYF.

The chain links TRBV19 to TRBJ1-5; the D is unclear. The CDR3 is made up of 17 amino acids. The V end was cut by 5 bases, the J end by 2 bases, with 19 bases between. In germline, CDR1 is LNHDA, CDR2 SQIVND (reference sequence). For the CDR3, the DNA is TGTGCCAGTAGTGTACCGGGAGCTCGATTAGGCAATCAGCCCCAGCATTTT. Residues: CASSVPGARLGNQPQHF.

This clone was counted once. The chain joins TRBV19 to TRBJ1-4; 7 nucleotides match TRBD1. V was clipped by 6 bases and J by 0 bases; unmatched bases: 7. The CDR3 loop spans 16 amino acids. Looked up from germline, CDR1 is LNHDA and CDR2 is SQIVND (reference sequence). Here the CDR3 DNA reads TGTGCCAGTAGCTTTCGACAGGGAACAACTAATGAAAAACTGTTTTTT. It codes for CASSFRQGTTNEKLFF. Filled out from reference TRBV19 and TRBJ1-4, the complete variable domain reads DGGITQSPKYLFRKEGQNVTLSCEQNLNHDAMYWYRQDPGQGLRLIYYSQIVNDFQKGDIAEGYSVSREKKESFPLTVTSAQKNPTAFYLCASSFRQGTTNEKLFFGSGTQLSVL.

V is TRBV19 and J is TRBJ2-7; possible D gene TRBD1, 5 bases. Germline loops: CDR1 LNHDA, CDR2 SQIVND (reference sequence). V lost 3 bases and J 3 bases, leaving 9 bases between the germline ends. This CDR3 has 13 residues. In nucleotides, the CDR3 is TGTGCCAGTAGTATCGACAGCCTCTACGAGCAGTACTTC. Protein sequence: CASSIDSLYEQYF.

The chain is built from TRBV15 and TRBJ2-1; 7 nucleotides align to TRBD2. This CDR3 is 16 amino acids long. V lost 0 bases, J lost 7 bases, and 9 bases stayed unmatched. CDR1 is LNHNV and CDR2 is YYDKDF in the germline V gene (reference sequence). The CDR3 loop reads CATSRDRLAVSNEQFF. CDR3 DNA sequence: TGTGCCACCAGCAGAGACCGGCTAGCGGTCTCTAATGAGCAGTTCTTC.

This clone was recorded once. The gene calls are TRBV9 and TRBJ2-1; TRBD2 aligns across 8 bases. Germline CDR1 reads SGDLS; CDR2 reads YYNGEE. Trimming took 2 bases from V and 3 from J; bases not matched to a gene: 7. The CDR3 covers 16 residues. CDR3 amino acids: CASSVLSGSRYNEQFF. The DNA for the CDR3 is TGTGCCAGCAGCGTTCTAAGCGGGAGTCGCTACAATGAGCAGTTCTTC.

The V and J genes are TRBV30 and TRBJ2-7; 7 nucleotides line up with TRBD2. The CDR3 totals 12 residues. CDR1 and CDR2 from the germline V gene are GTSNPN and SVGIG (reference sequence). V dropped 2 bases and J dropped 5; count of bases not matched to a gene: 3. The CDR3, as DNA: TGTGCCTGGAGTCCGCTAGCGGACGAGCAGTACTTC. Amino acid sequence: CAWSPLADEQYF.

Comment on this clone: Other DNA sequences in the sample encode the same CDR3. The chain is built from TRBV5-1 and TRBJ2-2; maybe TRBD2 (6 bases). The CDR3 covers 14 residues. CDR1 and CDR2 (germline): SGHRS, YFSETQ. Deletions cut 2 bases from V and 2 bases from J, with 7 bases between. The CDR3 protein is CASSLGLNTGELFF. CDR3 nucleotides: TGCGCCAGCAGCTTAGGACTAAACACCGGGGAGCTGTTTTTT.

The chain joins TRBV9 to TRBJ2-3, with 7 bases matching TRBD2. Germline V gene data show CDR1 as SGDLS and CDR2 as YYNGEE. The junction had 2 bases not matched to a gene; V was cut back by 4 bases and J by 0 bases. CDR3 length: 14 amino acids. The CDR3 loop reads CASSPSGSTDTQYF. In nucleotides, the CDR3 is TGTGCCAGCAGCCCTAGCGGTAGCACAGATACGCAGTATTTT.

This chain uses TRBV25-1 with TRBJ1-2, with no clear D. V lost 4 bases, J lost 8 bases, and 14 bases lay in between. CDR3 length: 13 residues. Germline V gives CDR1 MGHDK, CDR2 SYGVNS. The CDR3: CASSGHAVEGYTF. In DNA, the CDR3 is TGTGCCAGCAGTGGTCATGCGGTTGAGGGCTACACCTTC.

The chain joins TRBV10-3 to TRBJ1-6; 7 bases map to TRBD1. With 10 bases clipped from V and 10 bases from J, the junction kept 7 bases outside the gene matches. Germline V gives CDR1 ENHRY, CDR2 SYGVKD. This CDR3 contains 12 residues. CDR3 coding DNA: TGTGCCAGCAAAGGGACAGTCTCACCCCTCCACTTT. This translates into CASKGTVSPLHF.

The chain recombines TRBV19 with TRBJ1-5; D is unresolved. Trimming took 1 base from V and 3 from J, leaving 13 bases between them. Germline lookup yields CDR1 LNHDA and CDR2 SQIVND (reference sequence). This CDR3 has 16 amino acids. In DNA, the CDR3 is TGTGCCAGTAGTATAGTCTTGGCGGATTTCAATCAGCCCCAGCATTTT. Amino acids: CASSIVLADFNQPQHF.

This clone appeared a single time. The V gene is TRBV5-5, the J gene TRBJ2-1, with 12 nucleotides matching TRBD2. The trim removed 0 bases at V and 8 bases at J, leaving 3 bases unmatched. Germline V gene data show CDR1 as SGHKS and CDR2 as YYEKEE (reference sequence). This CDR3 is built from 15 residues. The CDR3 loop is CASSLVASGRDEQFF. The CDR3 bases are TGTGCCAGCAGCTTGGTGGCTAGCGGGAGGGATGAGCAGTTCTTC. The full variable domain, in which reference TRBV5-5 and TRBJ2-1 provide the parts outside the CDR3, is DAGVTQSPTHLIKTRGQQVTLRCSPISGHKSVSWYQQVLGQGPQFIFQYYEKEERGRGNFPDRFSARQFPNYSSELNVNALLLGDSALYLCASSLVASGRDEQFFGPGTRLTVL.

The chain carries TRBV12-2 and TRBJ2-7; the D call TRBD1 from the table was never checked on the DNA. TRBV12-2 is designated a pseudogene. The CDR3 consists of 20 residues. The CDR3 nucleotides read TGTGCAAGTCGCTTAGAAGCCGGCATCAGGTCCCGGGACAGGGCCTACGAGCAGTACTTC. Translating gives CASRLEAGIRSRDRAYEQYF.